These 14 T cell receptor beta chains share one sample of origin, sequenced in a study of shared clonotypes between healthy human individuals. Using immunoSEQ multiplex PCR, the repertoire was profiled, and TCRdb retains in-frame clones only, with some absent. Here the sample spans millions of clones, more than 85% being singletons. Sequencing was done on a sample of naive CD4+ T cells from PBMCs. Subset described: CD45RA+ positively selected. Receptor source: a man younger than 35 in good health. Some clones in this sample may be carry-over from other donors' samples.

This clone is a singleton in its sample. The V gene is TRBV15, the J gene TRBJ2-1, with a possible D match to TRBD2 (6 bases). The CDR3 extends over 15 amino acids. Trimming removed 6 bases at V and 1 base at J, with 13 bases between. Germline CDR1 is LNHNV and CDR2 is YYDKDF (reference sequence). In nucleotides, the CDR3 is TGTGCCACCAGTGCGGGGCGCGTGTCCTACAATGAGCAGTTCTTC. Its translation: CATSAGRVSYNEQFF.

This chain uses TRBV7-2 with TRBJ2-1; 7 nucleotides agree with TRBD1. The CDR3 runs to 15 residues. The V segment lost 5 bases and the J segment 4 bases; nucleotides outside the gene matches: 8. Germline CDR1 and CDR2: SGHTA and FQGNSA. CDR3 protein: CASSRGGGLYNEQFF. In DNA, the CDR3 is TGTGCCAGCAGCCGAGGGGGCGGCCTATACAATGAGCAGTTCTTC. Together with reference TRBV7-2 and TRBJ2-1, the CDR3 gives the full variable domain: GAGVSQSPSNKVTEKGKDVELRCDPISGHTALYWYRQSLGQGLEFLIYFQGNSAPDKSGLPSDRFSAERTGGSVSTLTIQRTQQEDSAVYLCASSRGGGLYNEQFFGPGTRLTVL.

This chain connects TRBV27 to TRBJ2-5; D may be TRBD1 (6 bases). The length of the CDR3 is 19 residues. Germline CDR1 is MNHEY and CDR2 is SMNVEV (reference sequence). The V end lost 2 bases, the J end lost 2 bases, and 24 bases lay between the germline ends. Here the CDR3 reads CASSLVYLAGTNLQETQYF. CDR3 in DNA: TGTGCCAGCAGTTTAGTCTACTTGGCAGGGACAAATTTACAAGAGACCCAGTACTTC.

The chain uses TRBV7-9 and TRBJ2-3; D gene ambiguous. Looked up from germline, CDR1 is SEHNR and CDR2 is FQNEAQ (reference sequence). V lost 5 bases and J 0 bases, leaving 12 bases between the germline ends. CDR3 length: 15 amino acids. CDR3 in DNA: TGTGCCAGCAGCGCCCCGTCGTCTAGCACAGATACGCAGTATTTT. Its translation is CASSAPSSSTDTQYF.

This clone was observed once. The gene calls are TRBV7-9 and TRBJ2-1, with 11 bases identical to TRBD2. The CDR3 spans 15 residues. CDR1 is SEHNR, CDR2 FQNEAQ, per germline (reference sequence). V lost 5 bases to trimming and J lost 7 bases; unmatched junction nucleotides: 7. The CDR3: CASSGSGGALNEQFF. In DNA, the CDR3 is TGTGCCAGCAGCGGTAGCGGGGGGGCCCTAAATGAGCAGTTCTTC.

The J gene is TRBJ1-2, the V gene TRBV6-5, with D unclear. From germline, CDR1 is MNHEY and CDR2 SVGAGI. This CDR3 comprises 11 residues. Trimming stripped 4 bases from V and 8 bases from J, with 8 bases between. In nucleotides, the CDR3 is TGTGCCAGCAGTTCCCGTAGGGGCTACACCTTC. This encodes CASSSRRGYTF.

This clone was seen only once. CDR3 in amino acids: CASSEKLVKNIQYF. In nucleotides, the CDR3 is TGTGCCAGCAGTGAAAAACTAGTCAAAAACATTCAGTACTTC. This chain connects TRBV6-1 to TRBJ2-4; the D gene is possibly TRBD2 (5 bases). The CDR3 loop spans 14 amino acids. The germline CDR1 and CDR2 sequences are MNHNS and SASEGT. The V end lost 2 bases, the J end lost 3 bases, and 8 bases lay between the germline ends.

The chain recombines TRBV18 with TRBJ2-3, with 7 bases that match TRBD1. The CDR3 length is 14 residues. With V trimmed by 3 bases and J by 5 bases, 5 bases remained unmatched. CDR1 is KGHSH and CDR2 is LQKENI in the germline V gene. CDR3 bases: TGTGCCAGCTCACCCCTTACAGGGGAAGATACGCAGTATTTT. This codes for CASSPLTGEDTQYF.

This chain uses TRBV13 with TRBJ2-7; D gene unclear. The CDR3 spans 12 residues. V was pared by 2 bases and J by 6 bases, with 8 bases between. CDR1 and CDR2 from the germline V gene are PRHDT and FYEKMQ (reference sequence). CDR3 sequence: CASSLRGGEQYF. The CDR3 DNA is TGTGCCAGCAGCTTACGTGGCGGCGAGCAGTACTTC.

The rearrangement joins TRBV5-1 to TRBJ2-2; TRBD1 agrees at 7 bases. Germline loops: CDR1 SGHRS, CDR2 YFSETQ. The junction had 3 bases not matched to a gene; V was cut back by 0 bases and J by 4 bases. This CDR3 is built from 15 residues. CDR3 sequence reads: CASSLVRQGTGELFF. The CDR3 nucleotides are TGCGCCAGCAGCTTGGTTCGACAGGGCACCGGGGAGCTGTTTTTT.

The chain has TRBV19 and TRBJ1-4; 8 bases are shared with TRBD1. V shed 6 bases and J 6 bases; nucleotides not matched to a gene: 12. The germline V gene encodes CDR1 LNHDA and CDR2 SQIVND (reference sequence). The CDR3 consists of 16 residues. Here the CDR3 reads CASSPTGVGWDEKLFF. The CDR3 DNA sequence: TGTGCCAGTAGCCCGACAGGGGTCGGATGGGATGAAAAACTGTTTTTT.

The CDR3 bases are TGTGCCAGCAGCTTGACAGGGCGAGGCTACACCTTC. Translation gives CASSLTGRGYTF. The rearrangement links TRBV5-8 to TRBJ1-2; possible D gene TRBD1, 6 bases. Germline loops: CDR1 SGHTS, CDR2 YDEGEE. Trimming took 1 base from V and 8 from J, leaving 9 bases between them. The CDR3 runs to 12 residues.

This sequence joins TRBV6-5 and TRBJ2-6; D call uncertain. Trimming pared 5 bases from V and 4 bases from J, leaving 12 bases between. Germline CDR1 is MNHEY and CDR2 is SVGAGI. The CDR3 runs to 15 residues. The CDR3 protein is CASSPQETGANVLTF. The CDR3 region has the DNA TGTGCCAGCAGTCCTCAGGAGACCGGGGCCAACGTCCTGACTTTC.

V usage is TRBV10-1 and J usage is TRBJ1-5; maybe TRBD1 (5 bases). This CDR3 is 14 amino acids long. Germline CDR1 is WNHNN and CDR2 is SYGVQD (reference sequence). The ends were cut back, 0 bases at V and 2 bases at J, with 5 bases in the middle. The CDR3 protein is CASSESGGNQPQHF. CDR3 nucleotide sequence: TGCGCCAGCAGTGAGTCGGGGGGCAATCAGCCCCAGCATTTT.